These 27 T cell receptor beta chains originate from one sample sequenced in a study of T cell responses to AZD1222 COVID-19 vaccine. The repertoire was sequenced with immunoSEQ multiplex PCR; TCRdb's copy has only in-frame clones and lacks some. The repertoire consists of 200,000 or so clones, with around 87% occurring once and the leading ten covering 2.5% to 3%. Sequencing was performed on peripheral blood, taken on day 0 of MenACWY control vaccination. These receptors were obtained from an adult in good health.

This chain's CDR3 is CASSIGLAGSSDYNEQFF. CDR3 coding DNA: TGTGCCAGTAGTATTGGGCTAGCGGGAAGTTCCGACTACAATGAGCAGTTCTTC. The gene calls are TRBV19 and TRBJ2-1, with 9 bases that match TRBD2. The V segment lost 3 bases and the J segment 3 bases; nucleotides outside the gene matches: 12. The CDR3 totals 18 residues. From germline, CDR1 is LNHDA and CDR2 SQIVND (reference sequence).

This rearrangement joins TRBV10-3 to TRBJ2-2; 8 positions agree with TRBD2. There are 16 residues in the CDR3. V gave up 6 bases and J gave up 4 bases; unmatched junction bases: 10. Germline V lookup: CDR1 ENHRY, CDR2 SYGVKD. DNA of the CDR3: TGTGCCATCAGGCAAGCGGGGGACTCGTCCACCGGGGAGCTGTTTTTT. It encodes CAIRQAGDSSTGELFF.

V and J are TRBV5-6 and TRBJ1-1, with D possibly TRBD1 on 6 matching bases. CDR1 SGHDT and CDR2 YYEEEE come from the germline V gene. The CDR3 spans 11 residues. V was cut by 7 bases and J by 6 bases, with 10 bases left in between. The CDR3 region is CASGTGPEAFF. The CDR3, as DNA: TGTGCCAGCGGAACAGGGCCTGAAGCTTTCTTT.

The chain joins TRBV24-1 to TRBJ1-2, with a tentative D call TRBD1 (6 bases). The CDR3 is 15 residues long. Trimming stripped 7 bases from V and 3 bases from J, with 17 bases between. CDR1 and CDR2 (germline): KGHDR, SFDVKD. Here the CDR3 DNA reads TGTGCCACCAGGGGTACAGGGACGGCGGACTATGGCTACACCTTC. This translates into CATRGTGTADYGYTF.

The DNA for the CDR3 is TGTGCCAGCAGCCTAGGGGCCATCCAGGAGACCCAGTACTTC. Its translation: CASSLGAIQETQYF. This sequence joins TRBV27 and TRBJ2-5, with a weak D call TRBD1 (5 bases). The CDR3 covers 14 residues. CDR1 is MNHEY, CDR2 SMNVEV, per germline (reference sequence). The V end was cut by 6 bases, the J end by 5 bases, with 16 bases between.

V is TRBV18 and J is TRBJ2-7, with D perhaps TRBD1 or TRBD2 (5 bases each). The CDR3 contains 17 residues. V was shortened by 0 bases and J by 3 bases, with 18 bases between the two germline ends. Germline V CDR1 and CDR2: KGHSH, LQKENI. The CDR3 spells CASSPPGGSGAVYEQYF. In nucleotides, the CDR3 is TGTGCCAGCTCACCACCTGGCGGGTCTGGGGCCGTCTACGAGCAGTACTTC.

The chain recombines TRBV12-1 with TRBJ2-2. TRBV12-1 counts as a pseudogene. This CDR3 contains 15 residues. The CDR3 is CASSALNQDTGELFF. DNA of the CDR3: TGTGCCAGCAGCGCATTAAATCAAGACACCGGGGAGCTGTTTTTT.

This chain joins TRBV24-1 and TRBJ1-2; 8 positions agree with TRBD1. This CDR3 region has 17 residues. V dropped 4 bases and J dropped 4; count of bases not matched to a gene: 13. Per germline, CDR1 KGHDR and CDR2 SFDVKD. The CDR3 region has the DNA TGTGCCACCAGTGACGCCACAGGACAGGGTGGAGTCTATGGCTACACCTTC. This codes for CATSDATGQGGVYGYTF.

The rearrangement links TRBV18 to TRBJ2-5, with D possibly being TRBD1 (6 bases). Trimming took 0 bases from V and 3 from J, leaving 8 bases between them. The CDR3 runs 14 residues. Germline lookup yields CDR1 KGHSH and CDR2 LQKENI. CDR3 nucleotide sequence: TGTGCCAGCTCACCACCAGCAGGGGAAGAGACCCAGTACTTC. Its protein product is CASSPPAGEETQYF.

V usage is TRBV7-2 and J usage is TRBJ1-3; tentatively, D is TRBD1 (5 bases). The V end lost 1 base, the J end lost 0 bases, and 16 bases lay between the germline ends. The germline V gene encodes CDR1 SGHTA and CDR2 FQGNSA. The CDR3 spans 18 residues. As DNA, the CDR3 is TGTGCCAGCAGCTTAGTACCGCTGGGGCGGGGCTCTGGAAACACCATATATTTT. As protein: CASSLVPLGRGSGNTIYF.

The chain joins TRBV29-1 to TRBJ1-1; D may be TRBD1 (6 bases). The ends were cut back, 5 bases at V and 6 bases at J, with 19 bases in the middle. Germline loops: CDR1 SQVTM, CDR2 ANQGSEA. This CDR3 region has 14 residues. The CDR3 sequence: CSVHQGPLGAEAFF. CDR3 DNA sequence: TGCAGCGTTCACCAGGGGCCCTTGGGCGCTGAAGCTTTCTTT.

This chain uses TRBV5-5 with TRBJ2-7, with D hard to call. V lost 0 bases, J lost 3 bases, and 10 bases lay in between. The CDR3 contains 14 residues. The germline gives CDR1 SGHKS, CDR2 YYEKEE (reference sequence). The CDR3 DNA sequence: TGTGCCAGCAGCTTGGGGCCAGGTGACTACGAGCAGTACTTC. The encoded protein is CASSLGPGDYEQYF.

This clone was detected a few times. The V gene is TRBV6-5, the J gene TRBJ1-6; D not certain. The ends were cut back, 7 bases at V and 7 bases at J, with 11 bases in the middle. Germline assignment: CDR1 MNHEY and CDR2 SVGAGI. The CDR3 spans 13 residues. The DNA for the CDR3 is TGTGCCAGCAAAGTTGGAGAGAATTCACCCCTCCACTTT. This sequence encodes CASKVGENSPLHF.

J is TRBJ1-2 and V is TRBV11-3; D call uncertain. The germline V gene encodes CDR1 SGHNT and CDR2 YENEEA. CDR3 size: 16 residues. V was clipped by 5 bases and J by 3 bases, with 19 bases between them. This CDR3 reads CASSRLPRRSDYGYTF. CDR3 sequence (DNA): TGTGCCAGCAGCCGTCTCCCCCGACGGAGTGACTATGGCTACACCTTC.

The chain is built from TRBV7-8 and TRBJ2-7, with D perhaps TRBD2 (5 bases). The germline CDR1 and CDR2 sequences are SGHVS and FQNEAQ. V shed 5 bases and J shed 4 bases, with 15 bases lying between them. The CDR3 contains 14 residues. The CDR3 DNA reads TGTGCCAGCAGCCCGACGGCGGGTCCTTACGAGCAGTACTTC. This sequence encodes CASSPTAGPYEQYF.

The gene calls are TRBV28 and TRBJ1-2; TRBD1 matches at 8 bases. The trim removed 6 bases at V and 8 bases at J, leaving 8 bases unmatched. From germline, CDR1 is MDHEN and CDR2 SYDVKM. CDR3 length: 13 residues. The CDR3 loop is CASRTGGLRGYTF. The CDR3 region has the DNA TGTGCCAGCAGAACAGGGGGATTGAGAGGCTACACCTTC.

V and J are TRBV28 and TRBJ2-1; 11 bases fit TRBD2. Germline CDR1 is MDHEN and CDR2 is SYDVKM. Germline trimming cut 5 bases from V and 5 bases from J; bases unmatched to any gene: 5. The CDR3 length is 15 residues. This chain's CDR3 is CASSPGTSGHNEQFF. CDR3 in DNA: TGTGCCAGCAGTCCCGGGACTAGCGGTCACAATGAGCAGTTCTTC.

The gene calls are TRBV5-1 and TRBJ1-1, with 8 bases lining up with TRBD1. Germline lookup yields CDR1 SGHRS and CDR2 YFSETQ. V dropped 4 bases and J dropped 10; count of bases not matched to a gene: 3. This CDR3 has 11 residues. The chain's CDR3 is CASSQDRVAFF. The CDR3 nucleotides read TGCGCCAGCAGCCAGGACAGGGTAGCTTTCTTT.

The chain carries TRBV27 and TRBJ1-4; D remains ambiguous. The CDR3 length is 15 residues. Looked up from germline, CDR1 is MNHEY and CDR2 is SMNVEV (reference sequence). With 2 bases removed from V and 7 bases from J, the gap between germline ends came to 14 bases. The chain's CDR3 is CASSLHWRESEKLFF. The CDR3 DNA reads as TGTGCCAGCAGTTTACATTGGAGGGAGAGTGAAAAACTGTTTTTT.

V usage is TRBV9 and J usage is TRBJ1-2; possibly TRBD1 for D (5 bases). V dropped 3 bases and J dropped 12 bases, with 15 bases sitting between them. CDR3 length: 12 amino acids. Germline-derived CDR1 and CDR2 are SGDLS and YYNGEE. The CDR3 region is CASSEGTSLDTF. The CDR3 bases are TGTGCCAGCAGCGAGGGGACGTCCCTCGACACCTTC.

The chain joins TRBV5-1 to TRBJ2-7; the D is unclear. CDR1 is SGHRS, CDR2 YFSETQ, per germline. Trimming removed 2 bases from V and 4 bases from J, with 10 bases in between. The CDR3 has 13 amino acids. CDR3 sequence (DNA): TGCGCCAGCAGCTTTTCGGCCTCGTACGAGCAGTACTTC. Translation: CASSFSASYEQYF.

This clone was recorded once. The rearrangement uses TRBV19 and TRBJ1-5; 8 bases agree with TRBD1. Trimming at V came to 7 bases and at J to 3 bases, leaving 5 bases not matched to a gene. CDR3 size: 14 residues. The germline CDR1 and CDR2 sequences are LNHDA and SQIVND (reference sequence). Written as DNA, the CDR3 is TGTGCCAGTAAACAGGGGGTTATCAATCAGCCCCAGCATTTT. Its translation is CASKQGVINQPQHF.

J is TRBJ1-1 and V is TRBV30; maybe TRBD1 (5 bases). This CDR3 has 13 residues. V was cut by 2 bases and J by 1 base, with 8 bases left in between. Germline CDR1 reads GTSNPN; CDR2 reads SVGIG (reference sequence). The DNA for the CDR3 is TGTGCCTGGAGTAGTCAGGGGAACACTGAAGCTTTCTTT. The encoded protein is CAWSSQGNTEAFF.

The chain couples TRBV7-9 to TRBJ2-2; D unclear. The CDR3 spans 14 residues. The germline gives CDR1 SEHNR, CDR2 FQNEAQ (reference sequence). With 7 bases removed from V and 5 bases from J, the gap between germline ends came to 14 bases. CDR3 protein: CASTIPPGTGELFF. For the CDR3, the DNA is TGTGCCAGCACTATCCCCCCCGGTACCGGGGAGCTGTTTTTT. Filled out from reference TRBV7-9 and TRBJ2-2, the complete variable domain reads DTGVSQNPRHKITKRGQNVTFRCDPISEHNRLYWYRQTLGQGPEFLTYFQNEAQLEKSRLLSDRFSAERPKGSFSTLEIQRTEQGDSAMYLCASTIPPGTGELFFGEGSRLTVL.

This rearrangement joins TRBV27 to TRBJ1-1, with unresolved D. The V gene lost 2 bases and the J gene lost 11 bases, with 18 bases spanning the gap. The germline CDR1 and CDR2 sequences are MNHEY and SMNVEV (reference sequence). This CDR3 has 14 residues. In nucleotides, the CDR3 is TGTGCCAGCAGTTTAAGCCGTGCCGAGACATTGGCTTTCTTT. Protein: CASSLSRAETLAFF.

The chain uses TRBV19 and TRBJ1-5; D is possibly TRBD1 (6 bases). There are 16 residues in the CDR3. Germline V lookup: CDR1 LNHDA, CDR2 SQIVND (reference sequence). The germline V and J ends were trimmed by 6 bases and 3 bases, with 18 bases remaining between them. The CDR3 here is CASRDSHMVVNQPQHF. In nucleotides, the CDR3 is TGTGCCAGTAGGGACAGTCATATGGTAGTCAATCAGCCCCAGCATTTT. Looking up the rest from reference TRBV19 and TRBJ1-5 gives the full variable domain: DGGITQSPKYLFRKEGQNVTLSCEQNLNHDAMYWYRQDPGQGLRLIYYSQIVNDFQKGDIAEGYSVSREKKESFPLTVTSAQKNPTAFYLCASRDSHMVVNQPQHFGDGTRLSIL.

The CDR3 region has the DNA TGTGCCAGCAGCTTAGAGCGACGTCCAGGGAGGGAGACCCAGTACTTC. Translated, it gives CASSLERRPGRETQYF. The chain carries TRBV7-9 and TRBJ2-5; a weak D match, TRBD2 (6 bases). The CDR3 sequence is 16 residues long. V lost 1 base to trimming and J lost 5 bases, with 17 bases between them. CDR1 is SEHNR, CDR2 FQNEAQ, per germline (reference sequence).